This T cell receptor beta chain originates from a study of T cell repertoires in cytomegalovirus infection. Study-wide background: Indicated by public TCR beta signatures were CMV infection and matching HLA type. Overall study results and limits: Carriers of CMV plus the relevant HLA were identified by cumulative public TCR beta family frequency. HLA-C-restricted CMV-specific TCR beta clonotypes were dominant in the ex vivo response.

V trimming: 8 bases; J trimming: 3 bases; junction bases outside the gene matches: 5. The CDR3 contains 13 residues. Germline V gene lookup returns CDR1 SGHTA and CDR2 FQGNSA. This clonotype was picked up a small number of times. Its antigen is still unknown. Each CDR3 protein gets one entry after TCRdb re-called the reads with MiXCR. This sample has a few hundred thousand distinct CDR3 sequences, with over 8% found just once. Input material: PBMCs. The source is a human donor in good health (CMV status not recorded). Some clones in this sample may be carry-over from other donors' samples. The chain employs TRBV7-2 and TRBJ2-7; 9 bases agree with TRBD1. CDR3: CASGSDRGYEQYF. CDR3 coding DNA: TGTGCCAGCGGCTCGGACAGGGGCTACGAGCAGTACTTC. The complete variable domain, with remaining parts taken from reference TRBV7-2 and TRBJ2-7, reads GAGVSQSPSNKVTEKGKDVELRCDPISGHTALYWYRQSLGQGLEFLIYFQGNSAPDKSGLPSDRFSAERTGGSVSTLTIQRTQQEDSAVYLCASGSDRGYEQYFGPGTRLTVT.